The clone carrying this TCR beta chain was counted a few times. The sample is drawn from a study of spatial heterogeneity in lung cancer. Study as a whole: More beta-chain than alpha-chain sequences were consistently detected.

The CDR3 totals 12 residues. CDR1 LGHDT and CDR2 YNNKEL come from the germline V gene (reference sequence). V dropped 2 bases and J dropped 6 bases, with 8 bases sitting between them. TCRdb independently ran MiXCR on the 5' RACE reads; one entry per CDR3 protein. The sample lists about 82,000 distinct CDR3 sequences; around 13% were seen once. Time point reported: sample taken at primary tumor resection. In each case, whole RNA from tumor, nontumor lung or frozen PBMC was sequenced unsorted. V gene TRBV3-1 combines with J gene TRBJ2-7; tentative D call: TRBD1 (5 bases). Here the sequenced sample was PBMCs, taken at surgery. The TCR originated in a male donor with early-stage non-small cell lung cancer. CDR3 region: CASSQQGFEQYF. In DNA form, the CDR3 reads TGTGCCAGCAGCCAACAGGGATTCGAGCAGTACTTC.